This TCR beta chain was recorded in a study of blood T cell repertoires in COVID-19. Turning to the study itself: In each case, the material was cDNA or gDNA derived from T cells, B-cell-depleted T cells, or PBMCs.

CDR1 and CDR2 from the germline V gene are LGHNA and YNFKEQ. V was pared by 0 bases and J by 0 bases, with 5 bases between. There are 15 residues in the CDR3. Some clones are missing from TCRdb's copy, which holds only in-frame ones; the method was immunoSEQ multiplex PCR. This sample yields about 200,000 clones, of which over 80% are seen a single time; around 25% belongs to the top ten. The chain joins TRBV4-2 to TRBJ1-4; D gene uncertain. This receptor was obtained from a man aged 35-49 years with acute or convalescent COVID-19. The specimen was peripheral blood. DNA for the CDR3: TGTGCCAGCAGCCAAGAACTAGCAACTAATGAAAAACTGTTTTTT. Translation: CASSQELATNEKLFF.